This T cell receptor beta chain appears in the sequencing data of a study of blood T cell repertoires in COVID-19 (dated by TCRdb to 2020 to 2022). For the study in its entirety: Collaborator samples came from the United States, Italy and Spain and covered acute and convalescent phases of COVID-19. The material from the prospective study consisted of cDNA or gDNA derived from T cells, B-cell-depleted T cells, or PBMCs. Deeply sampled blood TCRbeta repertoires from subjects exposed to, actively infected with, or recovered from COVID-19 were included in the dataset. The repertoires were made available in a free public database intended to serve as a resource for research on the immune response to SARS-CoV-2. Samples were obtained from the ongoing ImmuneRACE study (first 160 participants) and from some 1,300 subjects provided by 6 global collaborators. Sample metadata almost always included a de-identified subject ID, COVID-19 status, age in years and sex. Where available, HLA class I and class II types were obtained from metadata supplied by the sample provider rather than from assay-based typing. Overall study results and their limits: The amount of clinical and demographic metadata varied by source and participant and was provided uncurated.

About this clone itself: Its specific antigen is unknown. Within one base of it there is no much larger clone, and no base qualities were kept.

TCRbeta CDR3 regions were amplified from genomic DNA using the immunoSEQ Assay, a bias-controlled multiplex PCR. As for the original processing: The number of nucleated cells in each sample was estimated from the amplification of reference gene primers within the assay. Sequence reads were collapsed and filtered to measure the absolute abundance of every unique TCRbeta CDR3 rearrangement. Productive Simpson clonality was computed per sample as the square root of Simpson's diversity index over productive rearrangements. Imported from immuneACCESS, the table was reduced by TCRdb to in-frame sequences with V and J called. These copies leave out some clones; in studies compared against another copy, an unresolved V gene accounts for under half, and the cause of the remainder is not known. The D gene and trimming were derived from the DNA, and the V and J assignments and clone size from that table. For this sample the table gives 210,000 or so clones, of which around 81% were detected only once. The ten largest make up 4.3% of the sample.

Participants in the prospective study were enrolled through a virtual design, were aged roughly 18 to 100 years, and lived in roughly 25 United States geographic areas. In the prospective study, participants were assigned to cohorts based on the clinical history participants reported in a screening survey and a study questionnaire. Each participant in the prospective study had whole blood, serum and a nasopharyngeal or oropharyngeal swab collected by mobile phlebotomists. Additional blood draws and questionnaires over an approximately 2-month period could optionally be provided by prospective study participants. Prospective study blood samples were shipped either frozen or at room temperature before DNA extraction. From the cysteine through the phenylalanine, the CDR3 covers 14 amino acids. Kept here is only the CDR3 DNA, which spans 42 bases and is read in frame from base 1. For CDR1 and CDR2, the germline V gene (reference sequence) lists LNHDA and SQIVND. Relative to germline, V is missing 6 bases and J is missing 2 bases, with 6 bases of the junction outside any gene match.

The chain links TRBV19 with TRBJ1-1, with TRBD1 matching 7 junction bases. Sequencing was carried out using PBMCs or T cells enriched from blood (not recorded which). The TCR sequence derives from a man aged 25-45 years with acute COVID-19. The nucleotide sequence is TGTGCCAGTAGCACAGGGGAGGAAAACACTGAAGCTTTCTTT. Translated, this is CASSTGEENTEAFF.